Below, one TCR beta chain is given with its context. This record belongs to a study of blood T cell repertoires in COVID-19. At the level of the study: PBMCs, B-cell-depleted T cells, or T cells were the source of the cDNA or gDNA that made up the material.

There are 15 residues in the CDR3. Trimming removed 6 bases from V and 0 bases from J; junction bases left unmatched: 6. In germline, CDR1 is SGHTA, CDR2 FQGTGA. TCRdb's table, derived via immunoSEQ multiplex PCR, lists solely in-frame clones and lacks some. Of 45,000 to 60,000 clones listed, around 83% were seen once; the top ten hold around 15%. The receptor's source is a human donor in a cohort sampled during active COVID-19. The chain uses TRBV7-3 and TRBJ2-3, with TRBD2 matching 7 bases. The sequenced sample was peripheral blood. CDR3 DNA sequence: TGTGCCAGCAGTTTAGCGGGTACTAGCACAGATACGCAGTATTTT. As protein: CASSLAGTSTDTQYF.